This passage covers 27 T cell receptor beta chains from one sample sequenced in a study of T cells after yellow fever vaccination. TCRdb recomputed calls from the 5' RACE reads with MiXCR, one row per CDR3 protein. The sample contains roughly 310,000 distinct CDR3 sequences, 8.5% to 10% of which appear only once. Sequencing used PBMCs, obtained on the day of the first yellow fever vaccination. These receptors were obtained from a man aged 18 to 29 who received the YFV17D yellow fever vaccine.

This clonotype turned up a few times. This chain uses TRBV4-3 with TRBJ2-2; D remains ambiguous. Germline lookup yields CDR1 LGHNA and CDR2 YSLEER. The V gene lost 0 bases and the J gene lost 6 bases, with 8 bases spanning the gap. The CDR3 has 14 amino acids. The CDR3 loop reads CASSQDSGPGELFF. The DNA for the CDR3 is TGCGCCAGCAGCCAAGATTCCGGTCCCGGGGAGCTGTTTTTT.

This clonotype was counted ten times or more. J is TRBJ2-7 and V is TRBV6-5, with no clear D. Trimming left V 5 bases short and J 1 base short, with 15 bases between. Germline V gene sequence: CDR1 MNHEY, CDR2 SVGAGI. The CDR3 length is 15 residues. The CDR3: CASSLGPMGSYEQYF. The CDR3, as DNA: TGTGCCAGCAGTCTCGGGCCGATGGGGTCCTACGAGCAGTACTTC.

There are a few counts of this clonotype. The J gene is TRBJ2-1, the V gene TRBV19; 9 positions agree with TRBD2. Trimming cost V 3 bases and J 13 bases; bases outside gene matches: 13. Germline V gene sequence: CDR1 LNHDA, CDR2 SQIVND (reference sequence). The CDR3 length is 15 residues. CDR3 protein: CASSMGSGGPLSQFF. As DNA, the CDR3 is TGTGCCAGTAGTATGGGAAGCGGGGGGCCGTTATCCCAGTTCTTC.

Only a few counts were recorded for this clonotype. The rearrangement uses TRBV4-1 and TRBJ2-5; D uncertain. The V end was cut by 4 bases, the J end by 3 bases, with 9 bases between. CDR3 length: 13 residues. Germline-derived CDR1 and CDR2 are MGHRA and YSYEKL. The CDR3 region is CASSLFGEETQYF. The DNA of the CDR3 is TGCGCCAGCAGCCTTTTTGGGGAAGAGACCCAGTACTTC.

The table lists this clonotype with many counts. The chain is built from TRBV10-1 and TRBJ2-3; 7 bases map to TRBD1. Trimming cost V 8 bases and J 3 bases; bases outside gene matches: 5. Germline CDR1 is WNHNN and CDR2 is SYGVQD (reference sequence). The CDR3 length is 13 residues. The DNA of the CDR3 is TGCGCCAGCGCACGGGACAGAACAGATACGCAGTATTTT. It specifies CASARDRTDTQYF.

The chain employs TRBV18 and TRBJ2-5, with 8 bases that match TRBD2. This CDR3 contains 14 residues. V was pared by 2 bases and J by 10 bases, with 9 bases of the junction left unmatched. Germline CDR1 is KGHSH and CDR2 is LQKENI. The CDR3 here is CASSPIRGGVDQYF. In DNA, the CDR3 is TGTGCCAGCTCACCAATCCGGGGGGGCGTAGACCAGTACTTC.

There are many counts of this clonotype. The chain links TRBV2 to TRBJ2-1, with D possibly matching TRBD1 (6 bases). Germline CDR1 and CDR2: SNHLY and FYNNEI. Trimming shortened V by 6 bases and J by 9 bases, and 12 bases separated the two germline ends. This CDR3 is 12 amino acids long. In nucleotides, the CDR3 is TGTGCCAGCAGGGACACAGGGACTGAGCAGTTCTTC. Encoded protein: CASRDTGTEQFF.

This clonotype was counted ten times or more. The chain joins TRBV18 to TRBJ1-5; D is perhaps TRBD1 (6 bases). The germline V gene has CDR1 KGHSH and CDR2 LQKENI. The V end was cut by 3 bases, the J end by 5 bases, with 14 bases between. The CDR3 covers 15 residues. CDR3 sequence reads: CASSPPGAVDQPQHF. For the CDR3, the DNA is TGTGCCAGCTCACCTCCAGGGGCGGTTGATCAGCCCCAGCATTTT.

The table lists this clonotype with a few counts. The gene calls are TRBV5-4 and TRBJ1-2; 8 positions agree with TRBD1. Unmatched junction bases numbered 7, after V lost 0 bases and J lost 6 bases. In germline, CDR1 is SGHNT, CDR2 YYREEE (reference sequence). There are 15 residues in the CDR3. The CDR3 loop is CASSLESRGRNGYTF. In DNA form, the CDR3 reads TGTGCCAGCAGCTTGGAATCCAGGGGGCGAAATGGCTACACCTTC.

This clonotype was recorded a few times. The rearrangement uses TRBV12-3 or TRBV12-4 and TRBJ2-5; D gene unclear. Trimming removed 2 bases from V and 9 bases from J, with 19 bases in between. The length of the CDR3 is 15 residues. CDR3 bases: TGTGCCAGCAGTTTACTTATTGGCATCCCGGAGTCCCAGTACTTC. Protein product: CASSLLIGIPESQYF.

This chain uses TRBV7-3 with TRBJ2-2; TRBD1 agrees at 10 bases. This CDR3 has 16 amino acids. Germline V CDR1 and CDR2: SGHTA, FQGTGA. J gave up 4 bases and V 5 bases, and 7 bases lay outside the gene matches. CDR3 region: CASSPIGDRGTGELFF. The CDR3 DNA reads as TGTGCCAGCAGCCCCATTGGGGACAGGGGCACCGGGGAGCTGTTTTTT. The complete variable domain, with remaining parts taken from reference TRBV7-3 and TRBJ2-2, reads GAGVSQTPSNKVTEKGKYVELRCDPISGHTALYWYRQSLGQGPEFLIYFQGTGAADDSGLPNDRFFAVRPEGSVSTLKIQRTERGDSAVYLCASSPIGDRGTGELFFGEGSRLTVL.

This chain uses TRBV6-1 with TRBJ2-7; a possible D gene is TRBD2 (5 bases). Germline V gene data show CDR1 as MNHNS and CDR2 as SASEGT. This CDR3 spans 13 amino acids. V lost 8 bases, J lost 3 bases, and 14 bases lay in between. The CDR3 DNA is TGTGCCAGCTATAATTCCCGGGACTACGAGCAGTACGTC. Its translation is CASYNSRDYEQYV.

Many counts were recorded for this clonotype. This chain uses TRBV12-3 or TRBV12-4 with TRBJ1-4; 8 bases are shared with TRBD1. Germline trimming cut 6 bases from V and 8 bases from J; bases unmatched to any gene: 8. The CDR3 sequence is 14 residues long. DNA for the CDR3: TGTGCCAGCAGCGCACAGGGGGTAGGGGAAAAACTGTTTTTT. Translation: CASSAQGVGEKLFF.

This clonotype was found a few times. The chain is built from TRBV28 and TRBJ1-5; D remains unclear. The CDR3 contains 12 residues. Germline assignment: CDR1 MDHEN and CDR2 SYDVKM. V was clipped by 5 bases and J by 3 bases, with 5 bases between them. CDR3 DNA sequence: TGTGCCAGCAGTAAAACCAATCAGCCCCAGCATTTT. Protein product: CASSKTNQPQHF.

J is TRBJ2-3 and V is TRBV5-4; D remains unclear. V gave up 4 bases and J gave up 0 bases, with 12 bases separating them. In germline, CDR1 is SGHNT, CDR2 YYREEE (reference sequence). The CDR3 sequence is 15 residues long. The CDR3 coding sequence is TGTGCCAGCAGCGACCCTGTGGGTAGCACAGATACGCAGTATTTT. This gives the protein CASSDPVGSTDTQYF.

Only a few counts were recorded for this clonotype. Here the CDR3 reads CASSQQGTGEETQYF. CDR3 coding DNA: TGTGCCAGCAGCCAACAAGGGACGGGAGAAGAGACCCAGTACTTC. The rearrangement uses TRBV3-1 and TRBJ2-5; TRBD2 is a possible D gene (6 bases). V was shortened by 2 bases and J by 3 bases, with 13 bases between the two germline ends. Germline lookup yields CDR1 LGHDT and CDR2 YNNKEL (reference sequence). CDR3 length: 15 amino acids.

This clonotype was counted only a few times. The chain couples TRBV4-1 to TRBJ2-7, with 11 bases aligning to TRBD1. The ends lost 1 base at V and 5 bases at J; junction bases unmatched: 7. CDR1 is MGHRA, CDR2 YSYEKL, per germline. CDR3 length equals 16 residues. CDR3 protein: CASSQGGDRGFNEQYF. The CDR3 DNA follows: TGCGCCAGCAGCCAAGGGGGGGACAGGGGGTTCAACGAGCAGTACTTC.

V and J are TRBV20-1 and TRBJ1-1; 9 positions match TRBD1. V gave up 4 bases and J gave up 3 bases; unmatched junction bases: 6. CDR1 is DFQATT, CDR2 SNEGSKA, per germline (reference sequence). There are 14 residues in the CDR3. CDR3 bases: TGCAGTGCTACCCCTTGGGACAGGGACACTGAAGCTTTCTTT. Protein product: CSATPWDRDTEAFF.

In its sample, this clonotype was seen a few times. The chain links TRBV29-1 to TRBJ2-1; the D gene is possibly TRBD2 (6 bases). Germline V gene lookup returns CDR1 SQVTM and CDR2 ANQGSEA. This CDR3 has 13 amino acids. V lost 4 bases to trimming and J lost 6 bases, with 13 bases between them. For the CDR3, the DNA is TGCAGCGTTGGCGGGGCCCCCCCCAATGAGCAGTTCTTC. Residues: CSVGGAPPNEQFF.

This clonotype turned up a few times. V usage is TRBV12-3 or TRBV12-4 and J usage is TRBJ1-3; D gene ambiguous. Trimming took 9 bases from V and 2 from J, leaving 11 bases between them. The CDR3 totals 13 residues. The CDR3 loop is CASDLRAGNTIYF. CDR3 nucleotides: TGTGCCAGTGACCTAAGGGCTGGAAACACCATATATTTT.

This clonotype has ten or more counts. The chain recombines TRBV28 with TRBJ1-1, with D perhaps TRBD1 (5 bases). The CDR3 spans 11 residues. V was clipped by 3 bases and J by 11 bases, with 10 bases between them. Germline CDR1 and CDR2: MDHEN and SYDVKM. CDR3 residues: CASSFREGAFF. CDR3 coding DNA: TGTGCCAGCAGTTTCCGGGAGGGGGCTTTCTTT.

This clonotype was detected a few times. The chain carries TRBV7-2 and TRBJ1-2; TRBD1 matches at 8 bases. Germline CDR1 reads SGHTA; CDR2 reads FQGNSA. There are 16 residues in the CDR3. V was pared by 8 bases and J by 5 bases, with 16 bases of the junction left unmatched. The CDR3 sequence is CASSRGPGRDSYGYTF. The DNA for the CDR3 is TGTGCCAGCTCCAGGGGGCCGGGTAGGGACTCATATGGCTACACCTTC.

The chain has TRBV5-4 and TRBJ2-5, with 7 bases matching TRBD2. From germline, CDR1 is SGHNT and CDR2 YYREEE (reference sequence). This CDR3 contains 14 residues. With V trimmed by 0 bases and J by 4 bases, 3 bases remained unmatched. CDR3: CASSLERGGETQYF. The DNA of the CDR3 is TGTGCCAGCAGCTTGGAGCGGGGAGGAGAGACCCAGTACTTC. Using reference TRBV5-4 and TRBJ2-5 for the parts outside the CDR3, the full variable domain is ETGVTQSPTHLIKTRGQQVTLRCSSQSGHNTVSWYQQALGQGPQFIFQYYREEENGRGNFPPRFSGLQFPNYSSELNVNALELDDSALYLCASSLERGGETQYFGPGTRLLVL.

CDR3 region: CASSESTGQGYETQYF. CDR3 sequence (DNA): TGTGCCAGCAGTGAATCCACGGGACAGGGTTACGAGACCCAGTACTTC. This chain joins TRBV2 and TRBJ2-5, with 9 bases identical to TRBD1. This CDR3 is built from 16 residues. CDR1 is SNHLY, CDR2 FYNNEI, per germline. J was trimmed by 5 bases and V by 2 bases; bases with no gene match: 9.

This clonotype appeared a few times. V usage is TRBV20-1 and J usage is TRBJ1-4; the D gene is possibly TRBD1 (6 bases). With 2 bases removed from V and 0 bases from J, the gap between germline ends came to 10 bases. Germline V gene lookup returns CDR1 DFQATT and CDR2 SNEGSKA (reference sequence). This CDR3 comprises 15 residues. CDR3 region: CSARSDRTTNEKLFF. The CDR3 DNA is TGCAGTGCTAGATCCGACAGGACAACTAATGAAAAACTGTTTTTT.

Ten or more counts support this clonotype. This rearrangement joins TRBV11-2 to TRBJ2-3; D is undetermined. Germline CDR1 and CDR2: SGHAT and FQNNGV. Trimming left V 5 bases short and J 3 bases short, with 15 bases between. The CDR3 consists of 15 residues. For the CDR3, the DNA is TGTGCCAGCAGCCTCACTTCGACTGGTACAGATACGCAGTATTTT. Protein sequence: CASSLTSTGTDTQYF.

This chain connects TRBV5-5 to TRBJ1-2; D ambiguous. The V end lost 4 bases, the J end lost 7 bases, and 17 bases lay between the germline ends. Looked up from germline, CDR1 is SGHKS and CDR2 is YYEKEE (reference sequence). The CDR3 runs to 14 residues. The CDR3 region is CASSRGLQMIGYTF. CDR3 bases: TGTGCCAGCAGCCGCGGACTCCAAATGATTGGCTACACCTTC.